This record concerns one TCR beta chain sequence. The target antigen is unknown. Germline assignment: CDR1 ENHRY and CDR2 SYGVKD. The germline V and J ends were trimmed by 7 bases and 6 bases, with 9 bases remaining between them. The CDR3 is made up of 11 amino acids. These data originate in a study of T cells after yellow fever vaccination. Study conclusions and caveats: Reappearance after the booster was seen for most primary-vaccination clones, at roughly 96% CD4 and around 88% CD8. It was a small share of clonotypes that appeared in both CD4 and CD8 compartments. Faster peaking, at day 5 versus 15, marked a secondary response that was weaker.

Template switching by 5'RACE produced TCR cDNA, adding a universal primer site and UMIs. Via MiXCR, TCRdb re-called the 5' RACE reads, giving one row per CDR3 protein. The table has hundreds of thousands of distinct CDR3 sequences, over 9% seen once. This receptor was identified in a man aged 30 to 45 who received the YFV17D yellow fever vaccine. The V gene is TRBV10-3, the J gene TRBJ2-5; D possibly corresponds to TRBD2 (5 bases). This material consisted of PBMCs, taken on the day of the yellow fever booster vaccination. The CDR3 DNA follows: TGTGCCATCATGAGGGAACAGACCCAGTACTTC. Residues: CAIMREQTQYF.